The 17 T cell receptor beta chains given below trace back to one sample, sequenced in a study of beta chain features in type 1 diabetes. Sequencing targeted expressed TCRB transcripts, as all isolated RNA had been reverse transcribed. Clones were read by immunoSEQ multiplex PCR, and TCRdb kept only the in-frame ones, dropping some. Among nearly 250,000 clones listed, roughly 14% were seen once. Sequencing was performed on naive CD4+ T cells from blood. The receptors come from a middle-aged woman in good health.

The rearrangement links TRBV29-1 to TRBJ2-7; D possibly corresponds to TRBD2 (5 bases). Deletions cut 6 bases from V and 0 bases from J, with 9 bases between. Germline V CDR1 and CDR2: SQVTM, ANQGSEA. The CDR3 runs 12 residues. The CDR3 DNA follows: TGCAGCGTCGGACTGAACTCCTACGAGCAGTACTTC. This gives the protein CSVGLNSYEQYF.

V and J are TRBV6-6 and TRBJ1-1, with 9 bases matching TRBD1. Germline values: CDR1 MNHNY, CDR2 SVGAGI (reference sequence). CDR3 length: 16 amino acids. With V trimmed by 4 bases and J by 10 bases, 16 bases remained unmatched. CDR3 bases: TGTGCCAGCAGTTTACTGACTGTAGAAGGGGGACAGGGAGCTTTCTTT. This encodes CASSLLTVEGGQGAFF.

This clone occurred a few times. The chain employs TRBV9 and TRBJ2-5, with 9 bases identical to TRBD2. Germline-derived CDR1 and CDR2 are SGDLS and YYNGEE. The CDR3 covers 16 residues. V trimming: 0 bases; J trimming: 5 bases; junction bases outside the gene matches: 8. The CDR3 nucleotides are TGTGCCAGCAGCGTAGTTCCGCGGACTAGCGAGGAGACCCAGTACTTC. Translation: CASSVVPRTSEETQYF.

This clone was observed a few times. The chain carries TRBV10-3 and TRBJ1-1; D not certain. V shed 6 bases and J shed 4 bases, with 9 bases lying between them. The length of the CDR3 is 12 residues. Germline V gene lookup returns CDR1 ENHRY and CDR2 SYGVKD. CDR3 sequence reads: CAIRREGTEAFF. In nucleotides, the CDR3 is TGTGCCATCAGGAGGGAGGGCACTGAAGCTTTCTTT.

Many counts were recorded for this clone. The chain joins TRBV7-2 to TRBJ1-2; D call uncertain. Germline V CDR1 and CDR2: SGHTA, FQGNSA. The V and J ends lost 3 bases and 8 bases respectively, with 10 bases between them. CDR3 length: 12 amino acids. The CDR3 here is CASSFGPGGYTF. The CDR3 DNA reads TGTGCCAGCAGCTTCGGCCCCGGGGGCTACACCTTC. Supplemented by reference TRBV7-2 and TRBJ1-2, the full variable domain reads GAGVSQSPSNKVTEKGKDVELRCDPISGHTALYWYRQSLGQGLEFLIYFQGNSAPDKSGLPSDRFSAERTGGSVSTLTIQRTQQEDSAVYLCASSFGPGGYTFGSGTRLTVV.

This clone showed up just a few times. The chain couples TRBV2 to TRBJ2-2, with D perhaps matching TRBD2 (6 bases). Germline CDR1 is SNHLY and CDR2 is FYNNEI. V lost 8 bases to trimming and J lost 2 bases, with 12 bases between them. The CDR3 has 14 amino acids. The CDR3 nucleotides are TGTGCCAGCTATAGCGGATCCAACACCGGGGAGCTGTTTTTT. Translating it yields CASYSGSNTGELFF.

The chain couples TRBV23-1 to TRBJ2-7; a possible D gene is TRBD2 (5 bases). TRBV23-1 belongs to the ORF category, with a function that is uncertain. CDR3 length: 14 amino acids. V was cut by 0 bases and J by 7 bases, with 13 bases left in between. The CDR3 protein is CASSQSRELKEQYF. CDR3 coding DNA: TGCGCCAGCAGTCAATCGAGGGAACTCAAAGAGCAGTACTTC.

This clone has more than one count but fewer than ten. The chain combines TRBV5-6 with TRBJ2-3; no reliable D call. Trimming removed 0 bases from V and 3 bases from J, with 8 bases in between. Germline V gene data show CDR1 as SGHDT and CDR2 as YYEEEE. The CDR3 is 14 amino acids. DNA of the CDR3: TGTGCCAGCAGCTTGGTAGAGGCTACAGATACGCAGTATTTT. As protein: CASSLVEATDTQYF.

This chain connects TRBV2 to TRBJ1-6; D unclear. Germline loops: CDR1 SNHLY, CDR2 FYNNEI. The ends were cut back, 3 bases at V and 0 bases at J, with 9 bases in the middle. This CDR3 region has 16 residues. In nucleotides, the CDR3 is TGTGCCAGCAGTGACCCCTCCGGCTCCTATAATTCACCCCTCCACTTT. Amino acids: CASSDPSGSYNSPLHF. Supplemented by reference TRBV2 and TRBJ1-6, the full variable domain reads EPEVTQTPSHQVTQMGQEVILRCVPISNHLYFYWYRQILGQKVEFLVSFYNNEISEKSEIFDDQFSVERPDGSNFTLKIRSTKLEDSAMYFCASSDPSGSYNSPLHFGNGTRLTVT.

This clone came up once. The J gene is TRBJ2-7, the V gene TRBV29-1, with 8 bases matching TRBD1. The CDR3 sequence is 15 residues long. Losses at the gene ends were 0 bases for V and 3 bases for J; bases not matched to a gene: 7. The germline gives CDR1 SQVTM, CDR2 ANQGSEA. CDR3 loop: CSVEEFVTGGYEQYF. In DNA, the CDR3 is TGCAGCGTTGAAGAGTTTGTAACAGGGGGCTACGAGCAGTACTTC.

The table lists this clone with a few counts. The V and J genes are TRBV11-2 and TRBJ2-7; 11 bases are a match to TRBD1. In germline, CDR1 is SGHAT, CDR2 FQNNGV. There are 14 residues in the CDR3. After removal of 5 bases from V and 5 bases from J, the junction contained 5 bases not matched to a gene. The CDR3 nucleotides are TGTGCCAGCAGCCACAGGACAGGGGGCGACGAGCAGTACTTC. The encoded protein is CASSHRTGGDEQYF.

This clone was found a few times. V is TRBV19 and J is TRBJ1-5, with TRBD1 as a possible D gene (6 bases). The CDR3 extends over 16 amino acids. V lost 6 bases to trimming and J lost 0 bases, with 15 bases between them. The germline CDR1 and CDR2 sequences are LNHDA and SQIVND (reference sequence). The CDR3 DNA reads TGTGCCAGTAGCTTACTCCCACAGGGTAGCAATCAGCCCCAGCATTTT. This codes for CASSLLPQGSNQPQHF. Based on the CDR3 plus reference TRBV19 and TRBJ1-5, the full variable domain is DGGITQSPKYLFRKEGQNVTLSCEQNLNHDAMYWYRQDPGQGLRLIYYSQIVNDFQKGDIAEGYSVSREKKESFPLTVTSAQKNPTAFYLCASSLLPQGSNQPQHFGDGTRLSIL.

This chain links TRBV7-9 with TRBJ2-7; 8 bases align to TRBD1. The germline V gene encodes CDR1 SEHNR and CDR2 FQNEAQ (reference sequence). The CDR3 totals 16 residues. The junction had 9 bases not matched to a gene; V was cut back by 3 bases and J by 2 bases. The CDR3 sequence: CASSFSSRGPPYEQYF. The CDR3 DNA reads TGTGCCAGCAGCTTCTCCTCCAGGGGGCCCCCCTACGAGCAGTACTTC.

V gene TRBV6-5 combines with J gene TRBJ1-1, with TRBD1 matching over 8 bases. Germline assignment: CDR1 MNHEY and CDR2 SVGAGI. CDR3 length: 14 residues. The junction had 7 bases not matched to a gene; V was cut back by 5 bases and J by 5 bases. The CDR3 DNA sequence: TGTGCCAGCAGTCAAGGACAGGGTGCGACTGAAGCTTTCTTT. Its protein is CASSQGQGATEAFF.

This chain uses TRBV19 with TRBJ2-7; 7 bases fit TRBD1. The length of the CDR3 is 14 residues. Germline V gene sequence: CDR1 LNHDA, CDR2 SQIVND (reference sequence). V shed 7 bases, J shed 3 bases, and the junction held 9 bases outside the gene matches. The CDR3 reads CASIRTRGHYEQYF. The DNA for the CDR3 is TGTGCCAGTATTCGGACAAGGGGGCACTACGAGCAGTACTTC.

The chain carries TRBV27 and TRBJ2-3; 9 nucleotides line up with TRBD2. The CDR3 is made up of 18 amino acids. With 8 bases clipped from V and 0 bases from J, the junction kept 15 bases outside the gene matches. Germline V gives CDR1 MNHEY, CDR2 SMNVEV (reference sequence). In nucleotides, the CDR3 is TGTGCCAGCTGGCCAAAGACCCGACTAGCGGCTAGCACAGATACGCAGTATTTT. The encoded protein is CASWPKTRLAASTDTQYF.

This clone was seen a handful of times. The gene calls are TRBV5-1 and TRBJ1-2; tentatively, D is TRBD1 (5 bases). Looked up from germline, CDR1 is SGHRS and CDR2 is YFSETQ. The CDR3 sequence is 13 residues long. Trimming left V 5 bases short and J 7 bases short, with 15 bases between. CDR3 DNA: TGCGCCAGCAGTTCCCAGGGTGTCGGTGGCTACACCTTC. Amino acids: CASSSQGVGGYTF.